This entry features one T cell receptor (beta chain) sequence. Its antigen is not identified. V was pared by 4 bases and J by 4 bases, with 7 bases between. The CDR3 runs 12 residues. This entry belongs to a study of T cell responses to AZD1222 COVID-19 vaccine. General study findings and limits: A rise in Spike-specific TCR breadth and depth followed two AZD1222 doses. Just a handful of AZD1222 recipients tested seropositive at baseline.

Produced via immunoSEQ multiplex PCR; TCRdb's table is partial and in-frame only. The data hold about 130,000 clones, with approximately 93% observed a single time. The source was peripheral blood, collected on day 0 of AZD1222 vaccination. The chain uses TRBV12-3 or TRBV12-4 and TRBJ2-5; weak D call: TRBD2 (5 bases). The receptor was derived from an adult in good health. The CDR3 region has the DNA TGTGCCAGCAGTTGGGAGCGAGAGACCCAGTACTTC. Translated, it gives CASSWERETQYF.